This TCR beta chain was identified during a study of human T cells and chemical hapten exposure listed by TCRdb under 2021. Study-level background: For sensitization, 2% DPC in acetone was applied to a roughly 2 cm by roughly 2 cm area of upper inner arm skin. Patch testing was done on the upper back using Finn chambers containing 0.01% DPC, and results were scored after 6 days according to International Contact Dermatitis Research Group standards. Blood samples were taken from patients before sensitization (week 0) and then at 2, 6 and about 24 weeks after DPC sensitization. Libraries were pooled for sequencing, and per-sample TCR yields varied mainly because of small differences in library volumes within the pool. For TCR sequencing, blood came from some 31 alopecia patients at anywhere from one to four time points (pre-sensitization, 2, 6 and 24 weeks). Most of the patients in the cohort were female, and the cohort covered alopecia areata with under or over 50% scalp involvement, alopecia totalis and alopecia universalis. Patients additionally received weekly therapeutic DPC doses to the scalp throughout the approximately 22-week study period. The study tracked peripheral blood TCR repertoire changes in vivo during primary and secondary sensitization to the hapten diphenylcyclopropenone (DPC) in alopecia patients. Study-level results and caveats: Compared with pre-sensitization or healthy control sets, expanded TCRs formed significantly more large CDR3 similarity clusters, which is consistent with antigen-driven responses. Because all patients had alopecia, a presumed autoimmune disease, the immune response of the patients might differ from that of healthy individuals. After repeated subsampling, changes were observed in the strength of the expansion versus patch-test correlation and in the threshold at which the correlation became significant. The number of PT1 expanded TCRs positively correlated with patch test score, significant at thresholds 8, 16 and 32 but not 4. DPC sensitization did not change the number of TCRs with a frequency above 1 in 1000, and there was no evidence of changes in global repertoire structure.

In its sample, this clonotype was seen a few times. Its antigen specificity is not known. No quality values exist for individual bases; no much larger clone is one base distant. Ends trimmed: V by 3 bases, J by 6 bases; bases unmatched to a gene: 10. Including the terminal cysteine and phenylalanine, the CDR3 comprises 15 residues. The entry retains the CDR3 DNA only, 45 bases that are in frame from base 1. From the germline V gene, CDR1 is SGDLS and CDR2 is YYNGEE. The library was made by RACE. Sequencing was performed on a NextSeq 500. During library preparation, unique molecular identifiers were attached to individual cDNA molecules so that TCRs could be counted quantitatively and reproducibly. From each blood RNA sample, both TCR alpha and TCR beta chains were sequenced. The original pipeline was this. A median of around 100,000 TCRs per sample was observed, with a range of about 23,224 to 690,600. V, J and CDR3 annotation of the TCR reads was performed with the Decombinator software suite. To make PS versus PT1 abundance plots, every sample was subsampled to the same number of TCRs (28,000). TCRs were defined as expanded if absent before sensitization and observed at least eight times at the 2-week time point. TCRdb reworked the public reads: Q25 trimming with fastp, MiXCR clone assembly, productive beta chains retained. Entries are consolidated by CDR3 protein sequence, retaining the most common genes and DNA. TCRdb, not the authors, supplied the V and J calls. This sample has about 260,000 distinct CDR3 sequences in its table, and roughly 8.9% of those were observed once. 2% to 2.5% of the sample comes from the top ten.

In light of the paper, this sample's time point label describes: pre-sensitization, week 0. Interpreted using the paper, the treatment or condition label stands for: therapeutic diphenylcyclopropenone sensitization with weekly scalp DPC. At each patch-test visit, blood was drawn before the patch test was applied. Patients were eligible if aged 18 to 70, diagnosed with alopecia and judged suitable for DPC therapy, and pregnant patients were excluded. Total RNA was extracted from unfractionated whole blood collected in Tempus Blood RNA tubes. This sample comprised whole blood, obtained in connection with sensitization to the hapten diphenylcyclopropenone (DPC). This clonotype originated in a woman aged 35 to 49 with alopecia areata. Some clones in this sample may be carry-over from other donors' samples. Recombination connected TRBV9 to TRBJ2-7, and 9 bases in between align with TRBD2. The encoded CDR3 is CASSGTGAGGGEQYF. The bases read TGTGCCAGCAGCGGTACAGGGGCGGGAGGGGGCGAGCAGTACTTC.